The sequence of this T cell receptor beta chain was determined in a study of technical replicates of blood from a handful of donors. V shed 5 bases and J shed 2 bases, with 12 bases lying between them. CDR3 length: 14 amino acids. In germline, CDR1 is MNHNY, CDR2 SVGAGI (reference sequence). The protocol was immunoSEQ multiplex PCR, while the TCRdb copy is restricted to in-frame clones and leaves out a portion. The sample comprises 15,000 to 20,000 clones, approximately 88% of which are singletons, and about an eighth rests with the top ten. The rearrangement uses TRBV6-6 and TRBJ1-2; D might be TRBD1 (6 bases). Sequenced input: PBMCs. This sequence was found in a human donor in good health. The CDR3 region is CASSARGDNYGYTF. Here the CDR3 DNA reads TGTGCCAGCAGTGCCAGGGGAGACAACTATGGCTACACCTTC.